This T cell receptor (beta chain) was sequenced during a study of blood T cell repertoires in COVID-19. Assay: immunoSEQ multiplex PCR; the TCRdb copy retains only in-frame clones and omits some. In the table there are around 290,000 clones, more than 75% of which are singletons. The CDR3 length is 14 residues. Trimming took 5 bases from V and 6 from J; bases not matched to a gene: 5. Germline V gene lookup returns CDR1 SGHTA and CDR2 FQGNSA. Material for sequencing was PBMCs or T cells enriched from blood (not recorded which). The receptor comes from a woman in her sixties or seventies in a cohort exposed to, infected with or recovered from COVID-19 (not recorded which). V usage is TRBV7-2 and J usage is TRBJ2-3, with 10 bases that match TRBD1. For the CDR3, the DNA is TGTGCCAGCAGCCTGACAGGGGGCATCGATACGCAGTATTTT. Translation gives CASSLTGGIDTQYF.